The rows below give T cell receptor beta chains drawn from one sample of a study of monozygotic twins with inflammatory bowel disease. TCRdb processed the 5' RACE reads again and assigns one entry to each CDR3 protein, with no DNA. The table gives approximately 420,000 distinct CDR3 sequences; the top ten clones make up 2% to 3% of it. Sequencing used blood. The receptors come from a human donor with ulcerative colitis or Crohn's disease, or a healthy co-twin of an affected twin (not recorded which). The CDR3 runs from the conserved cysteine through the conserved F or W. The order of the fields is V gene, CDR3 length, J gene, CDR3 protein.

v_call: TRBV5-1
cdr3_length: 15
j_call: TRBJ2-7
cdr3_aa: CASSRWTGGRYEQYF

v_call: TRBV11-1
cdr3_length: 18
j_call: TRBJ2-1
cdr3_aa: CASSFGTSGGSSYNEQFF

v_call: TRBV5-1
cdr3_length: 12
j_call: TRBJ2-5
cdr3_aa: CASSQDVGAQYF

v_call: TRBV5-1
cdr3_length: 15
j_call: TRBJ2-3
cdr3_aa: CASSQPAGDTDTQYF

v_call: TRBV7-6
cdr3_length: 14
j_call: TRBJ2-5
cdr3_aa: CASSARTREETQYF

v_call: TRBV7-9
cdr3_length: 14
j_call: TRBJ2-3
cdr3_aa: CASSGRHPTDTQYF

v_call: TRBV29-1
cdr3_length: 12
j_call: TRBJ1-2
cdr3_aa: CSVQVRHYGYTF

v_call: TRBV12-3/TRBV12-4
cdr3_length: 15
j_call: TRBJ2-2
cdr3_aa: CASSREAGETGELFF

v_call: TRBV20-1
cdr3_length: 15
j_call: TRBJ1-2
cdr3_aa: CSARGRQGGDYGYTF

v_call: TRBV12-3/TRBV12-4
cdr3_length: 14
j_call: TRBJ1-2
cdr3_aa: CASSLRQLHYGYTF

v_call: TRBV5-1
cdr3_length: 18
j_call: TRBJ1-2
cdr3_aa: CASSLTTSGQANLYGYTF

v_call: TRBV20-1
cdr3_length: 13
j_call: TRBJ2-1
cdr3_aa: CSARQGFNNEQFF